This T cell receptor beta chain was obtained from a study of T cell repertoires in cytomegalovirus infection. Study background: It can be stated that public TCR beta signatures indicated CMV infection as well as a matching HLA type. Points from the study as a whole: Carriers of CMV plus the relevant HLA were identified by cumulative public TCR beta family frequency. Ex vivo responses were dominated by HLA-C-restricted CMV-specific TCR beta clonotypes.

About this clonotype: Its specificity is not known.

TCRdb passed the reads through MiXCR, listing each CDR3 protein once. Of 510,000 or so distinct CDR3 sequences in the sample, 26% are singletons; the top ten hold less than 15%. This CDR3 is built from 17 residues. The ends lost 4 bases at V and 5 bases at J; junction bases unmatched: 10. Per the germline V gene, CDR1 is LNHDA and CDR2 is SQIVND (reference sequence). The chain carries TRBV19 and TRBJ2-3; the match to TRBD2 covers 12 bases. The TCR originated in a human donor in good health (CMV status not recorded). Some clones in this sample may be carry-over from other donors' samples. The material sequenced was PBMCs. CDR3 loop: CASSKDLAGGAGDTQYF. As DNA, the CDR3 is TGTGCCAGTAGTAAGGATCTAGCGGGAGGGGCCGGAGATACGCAGTATTTT.